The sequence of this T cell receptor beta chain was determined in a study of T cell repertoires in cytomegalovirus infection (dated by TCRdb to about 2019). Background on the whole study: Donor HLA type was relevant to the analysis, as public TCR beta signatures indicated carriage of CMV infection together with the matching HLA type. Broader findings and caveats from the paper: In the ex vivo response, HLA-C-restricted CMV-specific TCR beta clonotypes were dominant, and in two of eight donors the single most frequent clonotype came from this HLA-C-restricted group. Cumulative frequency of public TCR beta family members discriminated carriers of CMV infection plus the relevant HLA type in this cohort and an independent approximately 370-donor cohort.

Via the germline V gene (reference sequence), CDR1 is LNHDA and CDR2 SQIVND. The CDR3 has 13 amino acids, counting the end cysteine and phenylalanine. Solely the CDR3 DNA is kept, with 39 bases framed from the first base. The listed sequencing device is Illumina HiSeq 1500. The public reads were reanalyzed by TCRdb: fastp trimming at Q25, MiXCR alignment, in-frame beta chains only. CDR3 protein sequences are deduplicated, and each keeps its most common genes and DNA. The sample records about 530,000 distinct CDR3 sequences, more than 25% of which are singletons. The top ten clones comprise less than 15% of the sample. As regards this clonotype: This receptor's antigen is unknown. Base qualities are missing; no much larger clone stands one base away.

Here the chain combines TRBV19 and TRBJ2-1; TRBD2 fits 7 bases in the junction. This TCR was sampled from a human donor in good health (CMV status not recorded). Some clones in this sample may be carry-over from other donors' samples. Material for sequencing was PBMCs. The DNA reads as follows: TGTGCTACCGTCCAGCGGGGCTACAATGAGCAGTTCTTC. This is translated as CATVQRGYNEQFF.